Below, 9 T cell receptor beta chains from the same sample are listed, as sequenced in a study of shared clonotypes between healthy human individuals. Repertoires were generated with immunoSEQ multiplex PCR, while TCRdb's copy carries only in-frame clones and drops some. The sample includes about 2.2 million clones, roughly 95% of them seen just once. Naive CD8 cells lacked CD45RO and underwent positive selection for CCR7, leaving out terminally differentiated effector memory CD45RA+ cells. Material for sequencing was naive CD8+ T cells from PBMCs. These receptors all stem from a man between 18 and 35 years old in good health. Some clones in this sample may be carry-over from other donors' samples.

V and J are TRBV11-2 and TRBJ2-7; D is possibly TRBD1 or TRBD2 (6 bases each). Germline loops: CDR1 SGHAT, CDR2 FQNNGV. The V end was cut by 1 base, the J end by 7 bases, with 14 bases between. This CDR3 is 14 amino acids long. The CDR3 sequence: CASSLVGGLSEQYF. CDR3 in DNA: TGTGCCAGCAGCTTAGTCGGGGGCTTGAGTGAGCAGTACTTC.

The chain carries TRBV5-4 and TRBJ1-2, with 9 bases identical to TRBD1. Losses at the gene ends were 4 bases for V and 4 bases for J; bases not matched to a gene: 8. CDR1 and CDR2 from the germline V gene are SGHNT and YYREEE (reference sequence). CDR3 length: 15 amino acids. In DNA form, the CDR3 reads TGTGCCAGCAGCCCATCACAGGGGGCAATCTATGGCTACACCTTC. Encoded protein: CASSPSQGAIYGYTF.

The rearrangement links TRBV6-5 to TRBJ1-4; the D is unclear. V lost 5 bases to trimming and J lost 0 bases, with 7 bases between them. Per the germline V gene, CDR1 is MNHEY and CDR2 is SVGAGI. The CDR3 is made up of 14 amino acids. The CDR3 sequence: CASSQDATNEKLFF. The CDR3 bases are TGTGCCAGCAGTCAAGATGCAACTAATGAAAAACTGTTTTTT.

The chain links TRBV10-3 to TRBJ2-5; D possibly corresponds to TRBD2 (5 bases). The germline V gene has CDR1 ENHRY and CDR2 SYGVKD. The CDR3 is 13 residues long. V was cut by 5 bases and J by 7 bases, with 14 bases left in between. The CDR3 coding sequence is TGTGCCATCAGTTGGACGGCTGAGGGGACCCAGTACTTC. Its translation: CAISWTAEGTQYF.

CDR3 amino acids: CASSAGTGGQPQHF. The CDR3, as DNA: TGTGCCAGCAGCGCCGGGACAGGGGGACAGCCCCAGCATTTT. The chain couples TRBV9 to TRBJ1-5; 11 bases fit TRBD1. The CDR3 consists of 14 residues. The trim removed 3 bases at V and 7 bases at J, leaving 3 bases unmatched. The germline V gene encodes CDR1 SGDLS and CDR2 YYNGEE.

V gene TRBV7-9 combines with J gene TRBJ2-7; maybe TRBD2 (6 bases). The ends were cut back, 1 base at V and 6 bases at J, with 13 bases in the middle. Germline CDR1 reads SEHNR; CDR2 reads FQNEAQ (reference sequence). This CDR3 comprises 14 residues. The CDR3 reads CASSLERGESEQYF. The CDR3 coding sequence is TGTGCCAGCAGCTTAGAGCGCGGGGAAAGCGAGCAGTACTTC.

Comments on this clone: Other DNA variants within this sample encode the same CDR3. This chain connects TRBV19 to TRBJ2-7; D is possibly TRBD2 (5 bases). The length of the CDR3 is 14 residues. CDR1 LNHDA and CDR2 SQIVND come from the germline V gene (reference sequence). V was trimmed by 3 bases and J by 2 bases, leaving 11 bases between them. The CDR3 nucleotides read TGTGCCAGTAGTATTCGTGGGAGCACCTACGAGCAGTACTTC. Translating it yields CASSIRGSTYEQYF.

This chain links TRBV10-3 with TRBJ1-2, with a possible D match to TRBD1 (6 bases). V was pared by 1 base and J by 7 bases, with 13 bases between. Germline V gene sequence: CDR1 ENHRY, CDR2 SYGVKD. The CDR3 totals 14 residues. The CDR3 bases are TGTGCCATCAGTGAGTTAAGGGGACACGGTGGCTACACCTTC. This encodes CAISELRGHGGYTF.

Comments on this clone: The junction departs from germline at one end; a sequencing error may be responsible. The genes are TRBV7-8 and TRBJ1-3, with TRBD1 identical over 7 bases. CDR1 is SGHVS, CDR2 FQNEAQ, per germline. The CDR3 contains 15 residues. Here the CDR3 reads CASRPTGSRGNIIYF. CDR3 coding DNA: TGTGCCAGCCGCCCGACAGGGTCAAGGGGAAACATCATATATTTT.